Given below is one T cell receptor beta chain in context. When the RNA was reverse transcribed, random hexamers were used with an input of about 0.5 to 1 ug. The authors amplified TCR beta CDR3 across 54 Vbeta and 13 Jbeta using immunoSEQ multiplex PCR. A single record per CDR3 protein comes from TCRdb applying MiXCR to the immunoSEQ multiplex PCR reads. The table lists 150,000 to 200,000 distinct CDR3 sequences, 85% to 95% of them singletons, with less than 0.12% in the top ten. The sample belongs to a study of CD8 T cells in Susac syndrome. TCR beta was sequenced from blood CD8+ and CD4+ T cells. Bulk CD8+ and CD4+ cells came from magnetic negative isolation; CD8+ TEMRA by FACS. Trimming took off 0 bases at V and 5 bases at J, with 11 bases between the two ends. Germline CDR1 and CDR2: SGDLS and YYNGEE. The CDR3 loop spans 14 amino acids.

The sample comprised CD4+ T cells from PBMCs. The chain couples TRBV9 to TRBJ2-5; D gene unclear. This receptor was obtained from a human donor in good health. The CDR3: CASSVGRQAETQYF. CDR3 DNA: TGTGCCAGCAGCGTAGGTAGGCAGGCGGAGACCCAGTACTTC.